This section outlines one T cell receptor beta chain sequence together with its context. Its target is unknown. The length of the CDR3 is 13 residues. Per the germline V gene, CDR1 is ENHRY and CDR2 is SYGVKD. Deletions cut 10 bases from V and 0 bases from J, with 12 bases between. The data were produced by immunoSEQ multiplex PCR, yet TCRdb's version contains in-frame clones alone and is incomplete. The sample has about 480,000 clones, 75% to 80% seen once. The data were taken from a study of shared clonotypes between healthy human individuals. Overall study findings and caveats: Clonotype sharing levels among donors were expected to vary with sequencing depth.

There were only Caucasian adults among the donors, and all lived in Nashville, Tennessee. It was tens of millions of PBMCs that unsorted samples used for genomic DNA. The chain employs TRBV10-3 and TRBJ1-2, with D possibly matching TRBD1 (6 bases). Sequenced input: PBMCs. This TCR derives from a woman aged 40-49 years in good health. Some clones in this sample may be carry-over from other donors' samples. CDR3 sequence reads: CATEGTPNYGYTF. The CDR3 DNA reads TGTGCCACCGAAGGGACACCTAACTATGGCTACACCTTC.